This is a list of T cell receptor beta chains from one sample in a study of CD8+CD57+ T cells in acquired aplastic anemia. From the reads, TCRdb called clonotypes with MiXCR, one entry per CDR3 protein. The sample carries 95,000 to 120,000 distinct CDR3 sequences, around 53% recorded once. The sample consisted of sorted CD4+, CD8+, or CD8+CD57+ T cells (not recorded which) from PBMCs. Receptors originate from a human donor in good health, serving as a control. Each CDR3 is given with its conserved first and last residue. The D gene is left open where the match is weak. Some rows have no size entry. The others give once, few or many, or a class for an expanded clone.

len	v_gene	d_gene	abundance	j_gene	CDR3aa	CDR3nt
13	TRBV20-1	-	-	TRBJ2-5	CSARWGDRETQYF	TGCAGTGCTAGATGGGGGGACAGAGAGACCCAGTACTTC
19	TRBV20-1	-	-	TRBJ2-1	CSARSPPERDTAIYNEQFF	TGCAGTGCTCGCTCCCCACCTGAGAGGGACACGGCAATCTACAATGAGCAGTTCTTC
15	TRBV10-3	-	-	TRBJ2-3	CAISLEGGYTDTQYF	TGTGCCATCAGTCTGGAGGGGGGTTACACAGATACGCAGTATTTT
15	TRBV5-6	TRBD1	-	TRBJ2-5	CASSYGTGDQETQYF	TGTGCCAGCAGCTACGGGACAGGAGACCAAGAGACCCAGTACTTC
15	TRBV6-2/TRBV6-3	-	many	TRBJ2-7	CASSYRASRTYEQYF	TGTGCCAGCAGTTACCGTGCGTCCAGGACCTACGAGCAGTACTTC
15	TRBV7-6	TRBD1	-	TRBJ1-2	CASSLAGAGQGGYTF	TGTGCCAGCAGCTTAGCCGGGGCCGGACAGGGTGGCTACACCTTC
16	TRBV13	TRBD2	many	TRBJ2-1	CASSGGGSGPYNEQFF	TGTGCCAGCAGCGGGGGGGGTAGTGGTCCCTACAATGAGCAGTTCTTC
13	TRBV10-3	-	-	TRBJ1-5	CAIRDERDQPQHF	TGTGCCATCAGGGACGAACGTGATCAGCCCCAGCATTTT
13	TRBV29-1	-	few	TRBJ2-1	CSVSPLGGAAQFF	TGCAGCGTTTCACCGCTTGGGGGCGCAGCGCAGTTCTTC
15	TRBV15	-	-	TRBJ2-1	CATSRQEEGFYEQFF	TGTGCCACCAGCAGGCAGGAGGAGGGGTTCTACGAGCAGTTCTTC
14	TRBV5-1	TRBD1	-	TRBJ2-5	CASSFTGGGETQYF	TGCGCCAGCAGCTTTACAGGGGGCGGAGAGACCCAGTACTTC
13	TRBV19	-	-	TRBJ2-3	CASSIFGSDTQYF	TGTGCCAGTAGTATATTCGGTTCAGATACGCAGTATTTT
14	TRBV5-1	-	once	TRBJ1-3	CASSQYRVRNTIYF	TGCGCCAGCAGCCAATACAGGGTTCGAAACACCATATATTTT
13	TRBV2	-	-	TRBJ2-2	CASSWSNTGELFF	TGTGCCAGCAGTTGGTCTAACACCGGGGAGCTGTTTTTT
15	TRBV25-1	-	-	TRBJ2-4	CVSSAPEGTKNIQYF	TGTGTCAGCAGTGCCCCGGAGGGGACCAAAAACATTCAGTACTTC
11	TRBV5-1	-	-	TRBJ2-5	CASSVQETQYF	TGCGCCAGCAGCGTCCAAGAGACCCAGTACTTC
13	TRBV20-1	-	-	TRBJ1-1	CSDPGQMNTEAFF	TGCAGTGACCCGGGCCAGATGAACACTGAAGCTTTCTTT
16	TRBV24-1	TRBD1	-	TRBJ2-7	CATSNPTGTGSYEQYF	TGTGCCACCAGTAACCCGACCGGGACAGGGTCCTACGAGCAGTACTTC
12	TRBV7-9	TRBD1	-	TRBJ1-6	CASSRQGSPLHF	TGTGCCAGCAGCCGACAGGGCTCACCCCTCCACTTT
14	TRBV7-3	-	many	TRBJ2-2	CASSLSPETGELFF	TGTGCCAGCAGCTTATCGCCGGAGACCGGGGAGCTGTTTTTT
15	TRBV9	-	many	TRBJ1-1	CASSVYGGGNTEAFF	TGTGCCAGCAGCGTATACGGCGGGGGAAACACTGAAGCTTTCTTT
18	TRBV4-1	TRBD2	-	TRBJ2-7	CASSRQATGGSSSYEQYF	TGCGCCAGCTCGCGCCAAGCAACCGGGGGGTCAAGCTCCTACGAGCAGTACTTC
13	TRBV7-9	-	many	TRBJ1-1	CASSLEVNTEAFF	TGTGCCAGCAGCTTAGAGGTGAACACTGAAGCTTTCTTT
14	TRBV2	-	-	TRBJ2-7	CASSSRTDSYEQYF	TGTGCCAGCAGTTCCCGGACCGATTCCTACGAGCAGTACTTC
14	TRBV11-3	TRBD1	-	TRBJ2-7	CASTLGQGAHEQYF	TGTGCCAGCACACTGGGACAGGGGGCCCACGAGCAGTACTTC
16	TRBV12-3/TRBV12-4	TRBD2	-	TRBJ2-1	CASSLVSGVDLGEQFF	TGTGCCAGCAGTTTGGTTAGCGGGGTCGATCTCGGTGAGCAGTTCTTC
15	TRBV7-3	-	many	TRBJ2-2	CASKSGALASGELFF	TGTGCCAGCAAATCAGGGGCACTAGCTAGCGGGGAGCTGTTTTTT
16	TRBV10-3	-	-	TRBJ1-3	CAISDQAPRSGNTIYF	TGTGCCATCAGTGATCAGGCACCACGCTCTGGAAACACCATATATTTT
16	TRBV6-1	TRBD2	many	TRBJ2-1	CASSPSSGETYNEQFF	TGTGCCAGCAGCCCTTCTAGCGGGGAGACCTACAATGAGCAGTTCTTC
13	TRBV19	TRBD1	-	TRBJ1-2	CASSIRTGQGYTF	TGTGCCAGTAGTATCCGGACAGGGCAAGGCTACACCTTC
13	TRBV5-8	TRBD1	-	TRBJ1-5	CASSGTGYQPQHF	TGTGCCAGCAGCGGGACAGGGTATCAGCCCCAGCATTTT
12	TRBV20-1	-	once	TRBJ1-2	CSAEDEDYGYTF	TGCAGTGCCGAGGACGAGGACTATGGCTACACCTTC
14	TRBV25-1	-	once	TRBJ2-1	CASKRLGALDEQFF	TGTGCCAGCAAACGACTAGGCGCCCTGGATGAGCAGTTCTTC
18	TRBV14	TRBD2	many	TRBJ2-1	CASSQLDRSGGPYNEQFF	TGTGCCAGCAGCCAACTAGACCGGTCGGGGGGGCCGTACAATGAGCAGTTCTTC
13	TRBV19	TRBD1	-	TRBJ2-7	CARSIGTGAEQYF	TGTGCCCGTAGTATAGGGACAGGGGCCGAGCAGTACTTC
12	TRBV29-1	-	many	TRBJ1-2	CSVPGTSYGYTF	TGCAGCGTCCCCGGGACGTCTTATGGCTACACCTTC
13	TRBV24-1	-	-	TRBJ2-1	CATSLQGFDEQFF	TGTGCCACCAGCCTACAGGGTTTCGATGAGCAGTTCTTC
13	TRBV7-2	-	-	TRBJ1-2	CASSFLYNYGYTF	TGTGCCAGCAGCTTTCTGTATAACTATGGCTACACCTTC
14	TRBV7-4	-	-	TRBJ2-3	CASSLAEATDTQYF	TGTGCCAGCAGCTTAGCCGAGGCCACAGATACGCAGTATTTT
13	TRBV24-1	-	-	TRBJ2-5	CATKPGRPETQYF	TGTGCCACCAAACCGGGCCGCCCAGAGACCCAGTACTTC
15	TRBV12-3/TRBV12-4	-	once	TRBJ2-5	CASSYGGIGQETQYF	TGTGCCAGCAGTTACGGAGGGATTGGGCAAGAGACCCAGTACTTC
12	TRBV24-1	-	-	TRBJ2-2	CATSGDSGELFF	TGTGCCACCAGTGGTGACAGCGGGGAGCTGTTTTTT
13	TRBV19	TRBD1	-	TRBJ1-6	CAPRTGTNSPLHF	TGTGCCCCCAGGACAGGTACTAATTCACCCCTCCACTTT
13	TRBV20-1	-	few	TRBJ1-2	CSAREAGNYGYTF	TGCAGTGCTAGAGAGGCAGGGAATTATGGCTACACCTTC
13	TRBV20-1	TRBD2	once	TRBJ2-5	CSARDTSGETQYF	TGCAGTGCTAGAGACACTAGCGGCGAGACCCAGTACTTC
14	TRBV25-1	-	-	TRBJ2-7	CANSARDSPYEQYF	TGTGCCAACAGTGCTAGGGACTCCCCCTACGAGCAGTACTTC
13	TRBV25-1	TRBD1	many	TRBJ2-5	CASSLTGEETQYF	TGTGCCAGCAGTCTCACAGGGGAAGAGACCCAGTACTTC
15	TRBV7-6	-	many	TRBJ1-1	CASSPTAGGATEAFF	TGTGCCAGCAGCCCAACGGCGGGGGGCGCGACTGAAGCTTTCTTT
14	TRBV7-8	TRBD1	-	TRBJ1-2	CASSLVVTGGGYTF	TGTGCCAGCAGCTTAGTGGTGACAGGGGGTGGCTACACCTTC
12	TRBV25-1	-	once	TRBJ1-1	CASRTLDTEAFF	TGTGCCAGCAGGACCCTGGACACTGAAGCTTTCTTT
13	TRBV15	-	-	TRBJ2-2	CATQGPYSSELFF	TGTGCCACCCAGGGGCCCTATTCCTCCGAGCTGTTTTTT